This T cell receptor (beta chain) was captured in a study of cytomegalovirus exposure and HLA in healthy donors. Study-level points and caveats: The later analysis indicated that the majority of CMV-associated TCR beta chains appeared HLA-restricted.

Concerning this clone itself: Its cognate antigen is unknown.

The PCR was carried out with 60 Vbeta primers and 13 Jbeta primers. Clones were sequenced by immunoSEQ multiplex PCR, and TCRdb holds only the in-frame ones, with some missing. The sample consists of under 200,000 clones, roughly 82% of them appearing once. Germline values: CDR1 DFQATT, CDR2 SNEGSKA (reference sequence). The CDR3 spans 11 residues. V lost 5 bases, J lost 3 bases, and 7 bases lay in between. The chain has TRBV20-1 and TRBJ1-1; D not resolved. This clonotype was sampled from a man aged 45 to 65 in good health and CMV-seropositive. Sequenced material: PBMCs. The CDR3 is CSADLYTEAFF. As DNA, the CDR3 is TGCAGTGCTGACTTGTACACTGAAGCTTTCTTT.